The T cell receptor (beta chain) described here comes from a study of T cell repertoires in cytomegalovirus infection. Looked up from germline, CDR1 is MNHNY and CDR2 is SVGAGI (reference sequence). Deletions cut 7 bases from V and 1 base from J, with 7 bases between. The CDR3 runs 12 residues. From the reads, TCRdb called clonotypes with MiXCR, one entry per CDR3 protein. The sample contains approximately 500,000 distinct CDR3 sequences, about 17% of which appear only once. This clonotype was seen a few times. The V call is TRBV6-6, the J call TRBJ1-1; D gene ambiguous. This receptor was identified in a human donor in good health (CMV status not recorded). Some clones in this sample may be carry-over from other donors' samples. The specimen was CD8+ T cells from PBMCs. CDR3 DNA: TGTGCCAGCACCCTCCAGAACACTGAAGCTTTCTTT. Translated: CASTLQNTEAFF.